This T cell receptor beta chain derives from a study of shared clonotypes between healthy human individuals. Data came from immunoSEQ multiplex PCR; TCRdb stores just in-frame clones and leaves some out. The table records about 960,000 clones, over 60% of them present only once. V shed 0 bases and J 7 bases; nucleotides not matched to a gene: 9. The CDR3 loop spans 17 amino acids. The germline V gene has CDR1 SGHNT and CDR2 YYREEE (reference sequence). The V gene is TRBV5-4, the J gene TRBJ2-2; 10 nucleotides align to TRBD2. This sequence was found in a man aged 18 to 30 in good health. Sequencing was done on a sample of memory CD4+ T cells sorted from blood. This sample's subset: CD45RA-negative fraction. In DNA form, the CDR3 reads TGTGCCAGCAGCTTGGGAAGCGGGAGGGCCGGAGGCGGGGAGCTGTTTTTT. This sequence encodes CASSLGSGRAGGGELFF.